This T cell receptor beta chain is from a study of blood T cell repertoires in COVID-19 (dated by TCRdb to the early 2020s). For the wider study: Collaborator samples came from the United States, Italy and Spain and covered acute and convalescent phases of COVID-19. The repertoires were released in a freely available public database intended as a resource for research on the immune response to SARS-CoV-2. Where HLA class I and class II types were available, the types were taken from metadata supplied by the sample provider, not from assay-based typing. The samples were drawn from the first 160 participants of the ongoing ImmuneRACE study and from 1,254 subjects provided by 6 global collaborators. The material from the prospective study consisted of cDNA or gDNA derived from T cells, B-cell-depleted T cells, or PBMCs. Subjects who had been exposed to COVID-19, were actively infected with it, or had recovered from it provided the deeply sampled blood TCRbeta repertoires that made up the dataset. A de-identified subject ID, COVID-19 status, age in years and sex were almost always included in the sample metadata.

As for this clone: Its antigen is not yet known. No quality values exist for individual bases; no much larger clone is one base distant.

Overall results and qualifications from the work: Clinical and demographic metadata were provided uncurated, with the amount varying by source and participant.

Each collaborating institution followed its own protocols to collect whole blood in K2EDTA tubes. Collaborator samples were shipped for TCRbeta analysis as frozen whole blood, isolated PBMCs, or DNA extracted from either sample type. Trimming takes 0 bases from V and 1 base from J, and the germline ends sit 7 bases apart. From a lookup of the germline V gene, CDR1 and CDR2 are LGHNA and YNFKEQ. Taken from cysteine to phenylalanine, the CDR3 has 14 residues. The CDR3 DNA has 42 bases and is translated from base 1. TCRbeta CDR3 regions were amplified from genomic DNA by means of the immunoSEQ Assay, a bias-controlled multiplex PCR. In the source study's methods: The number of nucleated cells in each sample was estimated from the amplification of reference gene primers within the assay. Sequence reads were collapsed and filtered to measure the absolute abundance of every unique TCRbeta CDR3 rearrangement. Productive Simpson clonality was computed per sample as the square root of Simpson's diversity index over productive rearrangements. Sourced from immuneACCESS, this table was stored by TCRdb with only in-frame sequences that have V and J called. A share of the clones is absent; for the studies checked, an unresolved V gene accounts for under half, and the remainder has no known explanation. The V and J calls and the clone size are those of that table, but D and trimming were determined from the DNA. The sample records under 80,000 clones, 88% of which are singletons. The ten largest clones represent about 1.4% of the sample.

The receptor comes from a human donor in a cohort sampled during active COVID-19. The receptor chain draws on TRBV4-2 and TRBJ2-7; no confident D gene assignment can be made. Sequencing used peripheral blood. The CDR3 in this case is CASSQDASSYEQYF. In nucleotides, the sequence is TGTGCCAGCAGCCAAGATGCCAGTTCCTACGAGCAGTACTTC.